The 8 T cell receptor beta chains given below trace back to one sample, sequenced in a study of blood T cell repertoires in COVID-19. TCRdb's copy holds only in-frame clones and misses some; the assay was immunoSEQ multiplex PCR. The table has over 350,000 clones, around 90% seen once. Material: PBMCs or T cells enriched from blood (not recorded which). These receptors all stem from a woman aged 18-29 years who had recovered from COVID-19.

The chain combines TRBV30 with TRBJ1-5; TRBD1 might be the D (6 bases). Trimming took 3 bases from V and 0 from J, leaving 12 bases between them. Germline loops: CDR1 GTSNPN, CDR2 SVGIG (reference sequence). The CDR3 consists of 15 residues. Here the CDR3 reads CAWSADSYSNQPQHF. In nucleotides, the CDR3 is TGTGCCTGGAGCGCGGACAGCTATAGCAATCAGCCCCAGCATTTT.

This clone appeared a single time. The DNA of the CDR3 is TGTGCCAGCAGCCCGGACAGTCCCTATGGCTACACCTTC. This gives the protein CASSPDSPYGYTF. V gene TRBV12-3 or TRBV12-4 combines with J gene TRBJ1-2; D possibly corresponds to TRBD1 (6 bases). There are 13 residues in the CDR3. V lost 6 bases, J lost 4 bases, and 12 bases lay in between.

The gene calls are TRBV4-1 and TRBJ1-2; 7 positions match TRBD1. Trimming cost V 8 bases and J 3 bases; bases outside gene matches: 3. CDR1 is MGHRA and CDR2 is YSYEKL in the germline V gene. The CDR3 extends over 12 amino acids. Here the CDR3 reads CASFGQDYGYTF. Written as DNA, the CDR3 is TGCGCCAGCTTCGGACAGGACTATGGCTACACCTTC.

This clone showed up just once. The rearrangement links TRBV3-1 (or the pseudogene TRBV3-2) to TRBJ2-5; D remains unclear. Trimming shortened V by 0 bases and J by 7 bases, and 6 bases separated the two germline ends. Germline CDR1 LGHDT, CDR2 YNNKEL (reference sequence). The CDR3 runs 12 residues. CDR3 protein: CASSQDGGTQYF. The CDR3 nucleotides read TGTGCCAGCAGCCAAGACGGCGGGACCCAGTACTTC.

This CDR3 is CASSLSAGGLETQYF. The CDR3 DNA sequence: TGTGCCAGCAGCCTTTCAGCGGGGGGGTTAGAGACCCAGTACTTC. V gene TRBV3-1 (or the pseudogene TRBV3-2) combines with J gene TRBJ2-5, with 10 bases fitting TRBD2. Trimming removed 4 bases from V and 4 bases from J; junction bases left unmatched: 6. Germline-derived CDR1 and CDR2 are LGHDT and YNNKEL (reference sequence). The CDR3 loop spans 15 amino acids.

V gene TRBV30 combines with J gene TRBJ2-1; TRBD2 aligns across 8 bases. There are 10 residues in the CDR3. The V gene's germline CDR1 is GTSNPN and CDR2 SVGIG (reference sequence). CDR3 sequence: CGVGGALQFF. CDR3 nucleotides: TGTGGGGTCGGGGGGGCATTGCAGTTCTTC.

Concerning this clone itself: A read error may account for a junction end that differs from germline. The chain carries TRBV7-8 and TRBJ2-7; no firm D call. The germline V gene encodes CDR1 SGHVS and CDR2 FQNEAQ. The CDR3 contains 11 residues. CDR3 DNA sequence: TGTGCCAGCAGCAACCTCTACCAGGCCGTCTTC. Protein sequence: CASSNLYQAVF.

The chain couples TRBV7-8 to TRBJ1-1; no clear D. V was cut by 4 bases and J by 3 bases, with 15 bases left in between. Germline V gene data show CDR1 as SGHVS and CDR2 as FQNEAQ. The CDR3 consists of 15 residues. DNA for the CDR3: TGTGCCAGCAGCTACTCCTTTAATTCTTACACTGAAGCTTTCTTT. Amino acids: CASSYSFNSYTEAFF. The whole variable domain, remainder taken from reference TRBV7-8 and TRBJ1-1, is GAGVSQSPRYKVAKRGQDVALRCDPISGHVSLFWYQQALGQGPEFLTYFQNEAQLDKSGLPSDRFFAERPEGSVSTLKIQRTQQEDSAVYLCASSYSFNSYTEAFFGQGTRLTVV.